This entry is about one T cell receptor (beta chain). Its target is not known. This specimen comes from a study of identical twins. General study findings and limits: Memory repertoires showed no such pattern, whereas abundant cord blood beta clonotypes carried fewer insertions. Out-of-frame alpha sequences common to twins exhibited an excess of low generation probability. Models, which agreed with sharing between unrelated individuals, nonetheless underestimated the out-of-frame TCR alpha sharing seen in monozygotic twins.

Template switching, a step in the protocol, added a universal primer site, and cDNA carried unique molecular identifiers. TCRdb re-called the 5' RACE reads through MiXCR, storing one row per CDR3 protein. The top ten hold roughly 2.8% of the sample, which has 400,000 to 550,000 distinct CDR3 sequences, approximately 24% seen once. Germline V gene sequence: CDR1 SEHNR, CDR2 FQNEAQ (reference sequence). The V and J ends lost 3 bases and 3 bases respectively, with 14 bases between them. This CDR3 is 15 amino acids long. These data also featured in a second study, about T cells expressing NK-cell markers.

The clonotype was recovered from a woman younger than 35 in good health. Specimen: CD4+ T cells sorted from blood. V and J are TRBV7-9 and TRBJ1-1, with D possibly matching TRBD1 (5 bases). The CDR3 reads CASSLPLGVDTEAFF. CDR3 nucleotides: TGTGCCAGCAGCTTGCCCTTAGGGGTAGACACTGAAGCTTTCTTT.